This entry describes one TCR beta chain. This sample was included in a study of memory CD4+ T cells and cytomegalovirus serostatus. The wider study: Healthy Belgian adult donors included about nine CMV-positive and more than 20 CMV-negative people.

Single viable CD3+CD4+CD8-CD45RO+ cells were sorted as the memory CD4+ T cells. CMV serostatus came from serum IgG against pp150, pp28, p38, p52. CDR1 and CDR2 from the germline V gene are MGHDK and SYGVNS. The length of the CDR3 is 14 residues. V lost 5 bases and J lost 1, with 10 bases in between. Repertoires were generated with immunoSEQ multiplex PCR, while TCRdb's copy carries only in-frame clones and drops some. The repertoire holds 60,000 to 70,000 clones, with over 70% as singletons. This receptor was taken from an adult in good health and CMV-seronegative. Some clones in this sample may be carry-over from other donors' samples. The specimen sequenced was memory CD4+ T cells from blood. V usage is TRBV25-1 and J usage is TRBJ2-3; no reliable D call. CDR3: CASSPGSRTDTQYF. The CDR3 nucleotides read TGTGCCAGCAGTCCGGGTTCCCGCACAGATACGCAGTATTTT.